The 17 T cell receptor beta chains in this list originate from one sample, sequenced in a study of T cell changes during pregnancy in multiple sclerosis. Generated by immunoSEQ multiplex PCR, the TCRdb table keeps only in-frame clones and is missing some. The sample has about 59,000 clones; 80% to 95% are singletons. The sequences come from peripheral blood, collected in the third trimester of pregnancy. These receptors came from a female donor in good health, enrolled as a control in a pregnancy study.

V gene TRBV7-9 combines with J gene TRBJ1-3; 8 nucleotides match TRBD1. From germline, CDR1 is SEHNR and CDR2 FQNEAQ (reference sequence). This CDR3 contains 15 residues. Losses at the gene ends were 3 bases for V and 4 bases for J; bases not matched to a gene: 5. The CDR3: CASSLAGGDGNTIYF. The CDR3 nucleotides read TGTGCCAGCAGCTTGGCAGGGGGCGACGGAAACACCATATATTTT.

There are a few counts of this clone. The DNA for the CDR3 is TGTGCCAGCTCTCTCGACACGAACACTGAAGCTTTCTTT. Translating it yields CASSLDTNTEAFF. The V and J genes are TRBV18 and TRBJ1-1, with D unclear. Germline V gives CDR1 KGHSH, CDR2 LQKENI. V was cut by 6 bases and J by 1 base, with 9 bases left in between. The CDR3 loop spans 13 amino acids.

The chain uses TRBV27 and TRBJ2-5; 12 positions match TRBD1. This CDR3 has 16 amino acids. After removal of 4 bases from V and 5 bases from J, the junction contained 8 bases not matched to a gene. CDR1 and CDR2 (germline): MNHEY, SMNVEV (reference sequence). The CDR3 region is CASSYAGTGGVETQYF. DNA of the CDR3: TGTGCCAGCAGTTACGCAGGGACAGGGGGCGTTGAGACCCAGTACTTC.

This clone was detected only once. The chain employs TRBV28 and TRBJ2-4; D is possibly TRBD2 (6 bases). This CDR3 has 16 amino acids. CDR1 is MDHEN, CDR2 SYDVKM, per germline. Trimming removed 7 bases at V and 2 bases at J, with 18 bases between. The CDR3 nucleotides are TGTGCCAGCACCAAACAAGGAGGGGAGCCCAAAAACATTCAGTACTTC. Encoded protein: CASTKQGGEPKNIQYF.

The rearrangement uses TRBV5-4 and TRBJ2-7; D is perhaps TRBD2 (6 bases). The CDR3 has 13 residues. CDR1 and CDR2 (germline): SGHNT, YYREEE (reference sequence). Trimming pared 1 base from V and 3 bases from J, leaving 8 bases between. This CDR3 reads CASSLRGFYEQYF. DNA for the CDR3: TGTGCCAGCAGCTTGCGGGGGTTCTACGAGCAGTACTTC. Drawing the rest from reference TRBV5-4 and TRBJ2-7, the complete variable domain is ETGVTQSPTHLIKTRGQQVTLRCSSQSGHNTVSWYQQALGQGPQFIFQYYREEENGRGNFPPRFSGLQFPNYSSELNVNALELDDSALYLCASSLRGFYEQYFGPGTRLTVT.

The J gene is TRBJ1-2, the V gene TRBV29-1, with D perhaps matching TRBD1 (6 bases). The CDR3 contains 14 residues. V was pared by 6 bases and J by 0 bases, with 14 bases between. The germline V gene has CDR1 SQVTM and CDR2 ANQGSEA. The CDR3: CSVWVTGANYGYTF. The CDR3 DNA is TGCAGCGTCTGGGTGACAGGAGCTAACTATGGCTACACCTTC.

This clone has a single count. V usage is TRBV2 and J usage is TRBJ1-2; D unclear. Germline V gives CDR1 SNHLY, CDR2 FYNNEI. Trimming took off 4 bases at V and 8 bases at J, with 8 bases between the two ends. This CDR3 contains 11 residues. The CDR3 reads CASSASLGYTF. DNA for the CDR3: TGTGCCAGCAGTGCAAGTCTAGGCTACACCTTC.

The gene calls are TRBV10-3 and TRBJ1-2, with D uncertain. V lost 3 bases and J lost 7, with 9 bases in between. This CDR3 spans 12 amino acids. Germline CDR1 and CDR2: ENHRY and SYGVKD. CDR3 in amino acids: CAISDLRSGYTF. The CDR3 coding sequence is TGTGCCATCAGTGATCTTAGAAGTGGCTACACCTTC.

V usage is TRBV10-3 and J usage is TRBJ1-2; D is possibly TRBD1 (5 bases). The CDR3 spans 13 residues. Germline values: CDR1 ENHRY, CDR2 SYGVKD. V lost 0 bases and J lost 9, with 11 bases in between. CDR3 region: CAISESGALSYTF. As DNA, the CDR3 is TGTGCCATCAGTGAGTCTGGGGCCCTTAGCTACACCTTC.

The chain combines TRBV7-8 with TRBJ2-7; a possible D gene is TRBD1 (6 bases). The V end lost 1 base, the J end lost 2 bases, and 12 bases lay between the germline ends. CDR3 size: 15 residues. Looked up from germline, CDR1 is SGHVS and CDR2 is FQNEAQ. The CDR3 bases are TGTGCCAGCAGCTTAGGGGTGGGACACACCTACGAGCAGTACTTC. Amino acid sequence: CASSLGVGHTYEQYF.

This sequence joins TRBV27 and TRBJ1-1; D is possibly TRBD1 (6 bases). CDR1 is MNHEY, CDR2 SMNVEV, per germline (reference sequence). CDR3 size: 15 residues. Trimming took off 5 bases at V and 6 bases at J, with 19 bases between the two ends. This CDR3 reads CASSGARGWIPEAFF. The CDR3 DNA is TGTGCCAGCAGTGGAGCAAGGGGGTGGATACCTGAAGCTTTCTTT.

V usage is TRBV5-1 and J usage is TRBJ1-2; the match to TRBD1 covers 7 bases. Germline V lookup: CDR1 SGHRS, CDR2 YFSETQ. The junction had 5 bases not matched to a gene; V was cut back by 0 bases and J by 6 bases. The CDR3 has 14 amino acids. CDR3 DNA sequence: TGCGCCAGCAGCTTGGGAGGGGGCCGAAATGGCTACACCTTC. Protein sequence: CASSLGGGRNGYTF.

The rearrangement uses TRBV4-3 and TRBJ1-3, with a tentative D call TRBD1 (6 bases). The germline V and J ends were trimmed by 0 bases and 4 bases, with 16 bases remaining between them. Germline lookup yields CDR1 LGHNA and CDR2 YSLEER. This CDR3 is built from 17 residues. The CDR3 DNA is TGCGCCAGCAGCCAAGATCTGGCCTGGGGGCTGGGAAACACCATATATTTT. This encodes CASSQDLAWGLGNTIYF.

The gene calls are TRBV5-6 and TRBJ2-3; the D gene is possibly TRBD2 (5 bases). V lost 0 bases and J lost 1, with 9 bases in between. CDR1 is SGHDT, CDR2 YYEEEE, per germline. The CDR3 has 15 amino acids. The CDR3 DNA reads TGTGCCAGCAGCTTGGGCCCAGCGGGCACAGATACGCAGTATTTT. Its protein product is CASSLGPAGTDTQYF.

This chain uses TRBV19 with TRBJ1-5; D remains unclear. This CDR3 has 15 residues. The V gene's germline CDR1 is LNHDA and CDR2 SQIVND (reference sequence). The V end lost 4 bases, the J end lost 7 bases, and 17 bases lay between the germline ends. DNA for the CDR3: TGTGCCAGTAGTAGAAAACAGCTTCAGCAACAGCCCCAGCATTTT. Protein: CASSRKQLQQQPQHF.

CDR3 sequence (DNA): TGTGCCAGCTCACCAATCCAGGGGAATTACCAAGAGACCCAGTACTTC. It specifies CASSPIQGNYQETQYF. This chain connects TRBV18 to TRBJ2-5, with D perhaps matching TRBD1 (6 bases). The CDR3 is 16 amino acids. The V end was cut by 2 bases, the J end by 0 bases, with 13 bases between. The germline CDR1 and CDR2 sequences are KGHSH and LQKENI.

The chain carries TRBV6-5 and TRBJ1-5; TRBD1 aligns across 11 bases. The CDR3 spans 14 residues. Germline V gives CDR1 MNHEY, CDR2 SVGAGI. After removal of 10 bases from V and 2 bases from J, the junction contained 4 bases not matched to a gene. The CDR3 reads CATRGQGGNQPQHF. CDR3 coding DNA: TGTGCCACCCGGGGACAGGGGGGCAATCAGCCCCAGCATTTT.